The present entry profiles one T cell receptor beta chain with its context. Its recognized antigen is unknown. Per-nucleotide qualities are absent, and no much larger clonotype sits a single base away. The data stem from a study of OX40 agonist ivuxolimab in advanced cancers. As for the study more broadly: Ivuxolimab was an agonistic, fully human IgG2 monoclonal antibody directed against OX40 (CD134), a costimulatory receptor. Intravenous ivuxolimab was administered to patients every 2 weeks at six dose levels: 0.01, 0.1, 0.3, 1.5, 3 and 10 mg/kg. Among the approximately 54 dose-escalation patients, around 20 had hepatocellular carcinoma, roughly 15 melanoma, 9 renal cell carcinoma and 9 head and neck cancer. A male proportion of around 80% and a mean age of approximately 60 years, ranging from about 23 to 90, were recorded for the dose-escalation cohort. Prior anti-PD-1, anti-PD-L1 or anti-CTLA-4 therapy was permitted, and about 40% of dose-escalation patients had received checkpoint inhibitors. Partial responses occurred in three dose-escalation patients, of whom one had hepatocellular carcinoma and two had cutaneous melanoma. Peripheral TCRbeta sequencing was intended to test whether TCR sequence diversity was altered and clonal T-cell expansion was caused by ivuxolimab. The paper describes the monotherapy dose-escalation part (N of about 55 patients) of the phase I trial of ivuxolimab.

CDR1 LGHNA and CDR2 YNFKEQ were looked up in the germline V gene. After removal of 4 bases from V and 7 bases from J, the junction retains 1 base not matched to a gene. The CDR3 covers 12 residues, taking in both the cysteine and the phenylalanine. Solely the CDR3 DNA is kept, with 36 bases framed from the first base. The trial excluded patients who had a history of autoimmune disease or who were on systemic immunosuppression. Peripheral blood for TCR sequencing was collected from all dose cohorts at baseline, on cycle 4 day 1, and on cycle 7 day 1. Samples were obtained from an open-label, multicenter, first-in-human phase I dose-escalation trial of ivuxolimab. Adults with locally advanced or metastatic melanoma, renal cell, hepatocellular, or head and neck squamous cell carcinoma were enrolled in the trial. CD4+ and CD8+ T cells were sorted separately from peripheral blood before TCR sequencing.

What the study reported, not specific to this receptor: After ivuxolimab, more expanded clones were found on average in CD8+ T cells than in CD4+ T cells. In the 0.1-3.0 mg/kg groups, partial responders were among the patients with the lowest normalized peripheral clonal expansion, particularly in CD8+ T cells. Which antigens the clonally expanded peripheral T cells were specific for was not determined. Low levels of normalized T-cell clonal expansion were also seen in some nonresponding patients. At doses of 0.1 to 3.0 mg/kg, clonal expansion of both CD4+ and CD8+ T cells in blood was seen between baseline and week 6.

Genomic DNA was isolated from the sorted cells so that the TCRbeta CDR3 region could be sequenced. The immunoSEQ Assay was used to sequence the TCRbeta CDR3 regions. The immuneACCESS repertoire file appears here via TCRdb, limited to in-frame rearrangements. These files lack a portion of the clones; in checked studies, under half of the deficit traces to unresolved V genes, and the cause of the others is not known. The sample table contains some 150,000 clones; only one count was recorded for approximately 90% of them. Together, the top ten hold approximately 0.99% of the sample. The V and J genes are TRBV4-2 and TRBJ1-5, and TRBD1 aligns with 7 junction nucleotides. The source was CD4+ or CD8+ T cells sorted from blood, collected in a trial of the OX40 agonist ivuxolimab. The TCR sequence derives from an adult with an advanced solid tumor such as melanoma, head and neck, liver or kidney cancer. The CDR3 corresponds to CASSPQGQPQHF. The DNA is TGTGCCAGCAGCCCACAGGGGCAGCCCCAGCATTTT.